These 30 T cell receptor beta chains were all obtained from the same sample, sequenced in a study of blood T cell repertoires in COVID-19. Libraries were prepared by immunoSEQ multiplex PCR; TCRdb keeps only in-frame clonotypes and omits some of them. The data hold over 150,000 clones, with around 83% observed a single time. The specimen sequenced was peripheral blood. The receptors originated from a woman aged 60-70 years with COVID-19, enrolled during active disease.

The V and J genes are TRBV6-2 or TRBV6-3 and TRBJ1-1, with D maybe TRBD1 (5 bases). The germline gives CDR1 MNHEY, CDR2 SVGEGT. Trimming cost V 4 bases and J 1 base, with 31 bases left between them. The CDR3 length is 21 residues. CDR3 residues: CASSSGGVISRAGTKNTEAFF. In DNA, the CDR3 is TGTGCCAGCAGTTCCGGGGGGGTCATTAGTAGGGCCGGGACCAAGAACACTGAAGCTTTCTTT.

The rearrangement links TRBV19 to TRBJ2-1; TRBD2 aligns across 10 bases. Germline CDR1 is LNHDA and CDR2 is SQIVND (reference sequence). With V trimmed by 4 bases and J by 8 bases, 8 bases remained unmatched. This CDR3 has 15 amino acids. The CDR3 loop is CASSKIAGGIHEQFF. CDR3 DNA sequence: TGTGCCAGTAGTAAGATAGCGGGAGGAATCCATGAGCAGTTCTTC.

The rearrangement links TRBV4-2 to TRBJ1-1; 7 positions agree with TRBD1. The germline V gene has CDR1 LGHNA and CDR2 YNFKEQ. The CDR3 has 15 residues. Germline trimming cut 1 base from V and 0 bases from J; bases unmatched to any gene: 2. CDR3 sequence (DNA): TGTGCCAGCAGCCAAGGGGACAGCTTGAACACTGAAGCTTTCTTT. Translating it yields CASSQGDSLNTEAFF.

This chain links TRBV7-9 with TRBJ1-2; no definite D call. The germline V gene has CDR1 SEHNR and CDR2 FQNEAQ (reference sequence). V dropped 4 bases and J dropped 1 base, with 13 bases sitting between them. The CDR3 loop spans 15 amino acids. The CDR3 region is CASSSITTGNYGYTF. The CDR3 region has the DNA TGTGCCAGCAGCTCCATCACGACGGGTAACTATGGCTACACCTTC.

This chain uses TRBV7-9 with TRBJ1-2; no clear D. CDR3 length equals 16 residues. Germline values: CDR1 SEHNR, CDR2 FQNEAQ (reference sequence). V was shortened by 1 base and J by 7 bases, with 19 bases between the two germline ends. The CDR3 DNA reads TGTGCCAGCAGCTTAGTTATGGGCGTTGAAATTATTGGCTACACCTTC. Translation: CASSLVMGVEIIGYTF.

CDR3 protein: CASSQVRPSTLLETTTNEKLFF. In DNA form, the CDR3 reads TGTGCCAGCAGCCAAGTTAGACCCTCCACCCTATTAGAGACAACAACTAATGAAAAACTGTTTTTT. V gene TRBV4-2 combines with J gene TRBJ1-4; D gene ambiguous. The CDR3 has 22 residues. With 1 base removed from V and 0 bases from J, the gap between germline ends came to 27 bases. Germline V gene lookup returns CDR1 LGHNA and CDR2 YNFKEQ.

This chain uses TRBV3-1 (or the pseudogene TRBV3-2) with TRBJ2-5; the D gene is possibly TRBD2 (6 bases). In germline, CDR1 is LGHDT, CDR2 YNNKEL (reference sequence). CDR3 size: 13 residues. Between the trimmed V and J ends, which lost 2 bases and 10 bases, there was a span of 14 bases. The CDR3 region has the DNA TGTGCCAGCAGCCAATCCGAGCCGGGACTCCAGTACTTC. As protein: CASSQSEPGLQYF.

This rearrangement joins TRBV30 to TRBJ1-5; 7 bases are shared with TRBD1. The V segment lost 0 bases and the J segment 6 bases; nucleotides outside the gene matches: 8. The V gene's germline CDR1 is GTSNPN and CDR2 SVGIG (reference sequence). This CDR3 contains 15 residues. The CDR3 region is CAWSVRQGGSQPQHF. In DNA form, the CDR3 reads TGTGCCTGGAGTGTACGCCAGGGGGGTTCTCAGCCCCAGCATTTT.

Details on this clone: The same CDR3 arises from other DNA sequences in this sample as well. The CDR3: CASSLWGGSTEAFF. CDR3 nucleotides: TGTGCCAGCAGCCTCTGGGGGGGATCCACTGAAGCTTTCTTT. The V and J genes are TRBV5-6 and TRBJ1-1; the D gene is possibly TRBD1 (5 bases). CDR3 length: 14 amino acids. V was trimmed by 4 bases and J by 4 bases, leaving 14 bases between them. Germline CDR1 reads SGHDT; CDR2 reads YYEEEE. Drawing the rest from reference TRBV5-6 and TRBJ1-1, the complete variable domain is DAGVTQSPTHLIKTRGQQVTLRCSPKSGHDTVSWYQQALGQGPQFIFQYYEEEERQRGNFPDRFSGHQFPNYSSELNVNALLLGDSALYLCASSLWGGSTEAFFGQGTRLTVV.

The chain combines TRBV27 with TRBJ2-4; weak D call: TRBD1 (7 bases). CDR1 MNHEY and CDR2 SMNVEV come from the germline V gene (reference sequence). The CDR3 totals 16 residues. Trimming stripped 6 bases from V and 2 bases from J, with 17 bases between. The DNA of the CDR3 is TGTGCCAGCAGGGAGGAGGGGGCGGGAACCAAAAACATTCAGTACTTC. It translates to CASREEGAGTKNIQYF.

V usage is TRBV5-4 and J usage is TRBJ2-1; D is uncertain. This CDR3 spans 15 amino acids. The germline V and J ends were trimmed by 0 bases and 3 bases, with 10 bases remaining between them. In germline, CDR1 is SGHNT, CDR2 YYREEE (reference sequence). CDR3 loop: CASSLGRRDYNEQFF. The CDR3 DNA sequence: TGTGCCAGCAGCTTGGGACGGAGAGACTACAATGAGCAGTTCTTC.

The chain has TRBV18 and TRBJ2-1, with D hard to call. Germline V CDR1 and CDR2: KGHSH, LQKENI. The CDR3 runs 12 residues. Trimming cost V 3 bases and J 7 bases, with 7 bases left between them. CDR3 region: CASSPGRNEQFF. DNA of the CDR3: TGTGCCAGCTCACCGGGCCGGAATGAGCAGTTCTTC.

The chain combines TRBV10-3 with TRBJ1-2, with D possibly matching TRBD1 (5 bases). Germline assignment: CDR1 ENHRY and CDR2 SYGVKD. Between the trimmed V and J ends, which lost 5 bases and 2 bases, there was a span of 12 bases. This CDR3 is 14 amino acids long. The CDR3 DNA reads as TGTGCCATCAGTCCCCCGGACACGAACTATGGCTACACCTTC. This encodes CAISPPDTNYGYTF.

This chain links TRBV3-1 (or the pseudogene TRBV3-2) with TRBJ2-7; 8 positions match TRBD1. V was pared by 4 bases and J by 6 bases, with 11 bases of the junction left unmatched. This CDR3 contains 15 residues. Germline CDR1 is LGHDT and CDR2 is YNNKEL (reference sequence). The CDR3 sequence is CASSRLNRGSAEQYF. Here the CDR3 DNA reads TGTGCCAGCAGCCGACTCAACAGGGGGTCGGCCGAGCAGTACTTC.

Remarks on this clone: One end of the junction does not line up with germline, which may come from a read error. The gene calls are TRBV6-5 and TRBJ2-5; perhaps TRBD1 as D (6 bases). The CDR3 sequence is 14 residues long. Germline V lookup: CDR1 MNHEY, CDR2 SVGAGI. This CDR3 reads CASNLAGQQGTQYF. As DNA, the CDR3 is TGTGCCAGCAATCTGGCTGGACAGCAAGGGACCCAGTACTTC.

The rearrangement uses TRBV5-4 and TRBJ2-3, with TRBD2 matching over 10 bases. V shed 1 base, J shed 2 bases, and the junction held 1 base outside the gene matches. The germline gives CDR1 SGHNT, CDR2 YYREEE (reference sequence). This CDR3 contains 15 residues. The CDR3 coding sequence is TGTGCCAGCAGCTTGACTAGCGGGGACACAGATACGCAGTATTTT. The encoded protein is CASSLTSGDTDTQYF.

The rearrangement uses TRBV6-5 and TRBJ2-5, with 8 bases that match TRBD2. Losses at the gene ends were 5 bases for V and 5 bases for J; bases not matched to a gene: 7. CDR1 and CDR2 from the germline V gene are MNHEY and SVGAGI. This CDR3 has 14 residues. The CDR3 sequence: CASSRTSWGETQYF. Here the CDR3 DNA reads TGTGCCAGCAGTCGGACTAGCTGGGGGGAGACCCAGTACTTC.

A few counts support this clone. V gene TRBV6-6 combines with J gene TRBJ1-3; perhaps TRBD1 as D (5 bases). CDR1 is MNHNY and CDR2 is SVGAGI in the germline V gene (reference sequence). V gave up 7 bases and J gave up 3 bases, with 10 bases separating them. CDR3 length: 13 amino acids. This CDR3 reads CASTFGGGNTIYF. CDR3 coding DNA: TGTGCCAGCACCTTCGGGGGTGGAAACACCATATATTTT.

This clone has just a few counts. This chain links TRBV29-1 with TRBJ2-1; 9 nucleotides align to TRBD1. CDR1 SQVTM and CDR2 ANQGSEA come from the germline V gene. The CDR3 spans 15 residues. V dropped 5 bases and J dropped 6; count of bases not matched to a gene: 11. The CDR3 reads CSVPPGQGFSNEQFF. In DNA form, the CDR3 reads TGCAGCGTTCCTCCGGGACAGGGTTTTTCCAATGAGCAGTTCTTC.

The chain couples TRBV3-1 (or the pseudogene TRBV3-2) to TRBJ1-6, with D unresolved. Trimming removed 0 bases from V and 8 bases from J, with 11 bases in between. The CDR3 totals 15 residues. Per germline, CDR1 LGHDT and CDR2 YNNKEL (reference sequence). In nucleotides, the CDR3 is TGTGCCAGCAGCCAAGAAGTCAGTCCCTATTCACCCCTCCACTTT. Protein sequence: CASSQEVSPYSPLHF.

This chain joins TRBV3-1 (or the pseudogene TRBV3-2) and TRBJ2-5; TRBD2 aligns across 7 bases. J lost 5 bases, V lost 7 bases, and 7 bases had no gene match. In germline, CDR1 is LGHDT, CDR2 YNNKEL (reference sequence). The CDR3 covers 13 residues. CDR3 region: CASKGRVAETQYF. CDR3 coding DNA: TGTGCCAGCAAAGGGAGGGTGGCGGAGACCCAGTACTTC.

The chain recombines TRBV5-5 with TRBJ2-1; D unresolved. V was pared by 6 bases and J by 10 bases, with 14 bases between. The germline V gene encodes CDR1 SGHKS and CDR2 YYEKEE (reference sequence). The CDR3 totals 12 residues. CDR3 in amino acids: CASNDNHLEQFF. The CDR3 DNA reads TGTGCCAGCAATGATAACCACCTAGAGCAGTTCTTC.

With respect to this clone: The sample contains more than one DNA sequence encoding this CDR3. The chain has TRBV3-1 (or the pseudogene TRBV3-2) and TRBJ1-5, with no clear D. This CDR3 contains 14 residues. Trimming left V 1 base short and J 0 bases short, with 4 bases between. CDR1 is LGHDT, CDR2 YNNKEL, per germline (reference sequence). Written as DNA, the CDR3 is TGTGCCAGCAGCCAAGCTTATAGCAATCAGCCCCAGCATTTT. This encodes CASSQAYSNQPQHF.

This clone came up a few times. The rearrangement uses TRBV10-1 and TRBJ1-1; weak D call: TRBD1 (6 bases). The V gene's germline CDR1 is WNHNN and CDR2 SYGVQD (reference sequence). Trimming removed 3 bases from V and 4 bases from J, with 15 bases in between. The CDR3 length is 15 residues. Here the CDR3 reads CASSDHRVEITEAFF. DNA for the CDR3: TGCGCCAGCAGTGACCACAGGGTTGAGATCACTGAAGCTTTCTTT.

V usage is TRBV7-3 and J usage is TRBJ1-1, with 10 bases that match TRBD1. This CDR3 has 15 residues. V shed 0 bases and J 5 bases; nucleotides not matched to a gene: 3. Germline CDR1 and CDR2: SGHTA and FQGTGA. The CDR3 is CASSLTPDRGTEAFF. In DNA form, the CDR3 reads TGTGCCAGCAGCTTAACCCCGGACAGGGGGACTGAAGCTTTCTTT.

This chain connects TRBV24-1 to TRBJ2-1, with 10 bases that match TRBD2. The CDR3 is made up of 16 amino acids. With 9 bases clipped from V and 7 bases from J, the junction kept 14 bases outside the gene matches. Germline CDR1 and CDR2: KGHDR and SFDVKD. The CDR3: CATSDPSGRAPNEQFF. In DNA, the CDR3 is TGTGCCACCTCGGACCCAAGCGGGAGGGCCCCAAATGAGCAGTTCTTC.

This chain joins TRBV25-1 and TRBJ2-1; TRBD1 is a possible D gene (6 bases). Germline V gene lookup returns CDR1 MGHDK and CDR2 SYGVNS. Trimming cost V 2 bases and J 11 bases, with 7 bases left between them. CDR3 size: 11 residues. CDR3 amino acids: CASSEQGKQFF. CDR3 DNA sequence: TGTGCCAGCAGTGAACAGGGGAAGCAGTTCTTC.

The chain combines TRBV6-5 with TRBJ1-1; tentatively, D is TRBD1 (6 bases). Deletions cut 0 bases from V and 0 bases from J, with 11 bases between. CDR1 MNHEY and CDR2 SVGAGI come from the germline V gene. The CDR3 contains 16 residues. The CDR3 region has the DNA TGTGCCAGCAGTTACTCACGACAGGTGATGAACACTGAAGCTTTCTTT. Protein product: CASSYSRQVMNTEAFF.

The V and J genes are TRBV27 and TRBJ1-6, with no clear D. V lost 5 bases to trimming and J lost 4 bases, with 9 bases between them. The germline V gene encodes CDR1 MNHEY and CDR2 SMNVEV (reference sequence). There are 14 residues in the CDR3. CDR3 sequence (DNA): TGTGCCAGCAGTCAAAGGACTTATAATTCACCCCTCCACTTT. This encodes CASSQRTYNSPLHF.

The chain recombines TRBV13 with TRBJ2-1, with 14 bases matching TRBD2. Germline V lookup: CDR1 PRHDT, CDR2 FYEKMQ (reference sequence). The junction had 7 bases not matched to a gene; V was cut back by 4 bases and J by 8 bases. The CDR3 has 16 amino acids. The CDR3 loop reads CASSYRLAGGPHEQFF. For the CDR3, the DNA is TGTGCCAGCAGCTACCGACTAGCGGGGGGGCCCCATGAGCAGTTCTTC.